The sequence of this TCR beta chain was determined in a study of beta chain features in type 1 diabetes. For the study at large: Age, gender and cell yields were alike across patients and healthy donors.

Expressed TCRB transcripts were sequenced because the isolated RNA had all been reverse transcribed beforehand. Only in-frame clones appear in the TCRdb table, and some are missing; sequencing was by immunoSEQ multiplex PCR. This sample has about 40,000 clones, with around 48% found just once. Points from the study as a whole: The study found fewer insertions and more deletions at VDJ junctions in type 1 diabetes patients. Patients showed naive, central memory and Treg TCRB repertoires that appeared more similar than those of healthy donors.

Germline assignment: CDR1 SNHLY and CDR2 FYNNEI. This CDR3 region has 17 residues. V shed 7 bases, J shed 0 bases, and the junction held 12 bases outside the gene matches. This clone was seen a few times. The antigen remains unidentified. The sequence was obtained from a woman under 30 in good health. Sample: central memory CD4+ T cells from blood. The V gene is TRBV2, the J gene TRBJ2-3; 8 bases align to TRBD2. This CDR3 is CASTERGGTSSTDTQYF. CDR3 in DNA: TGTGCCAGCACCGAACGCGGGGGGACTTCTAGCACAGATACGCAGTATTTT.